Listed below are T cell receptor beta chains from one sample, sequenced in a study of CD8+ T cells in alopecia areata. TCRdb's table, derived via immunoSEQ multiplex PCR, lists solely in-frame clones and lacks some. This table has 100,000 to 150,000 clones, 58% appearing once. The sequences come from CD4+ T cells sorted from blood, collected at week 0. The receptors originated from a human donor with alopecia areata. Both conserved end residues are part of each CDR3. Fields, in order: clone size, D gene, V gene, J gene, CDR3 DNA, CDR3 protein. The D gene is left open where the match is weak. Where a row states a size, it is once, few, many or the class of an expanded clone; other rows omit it.

-,TRBD2,TRBV7-2,TRBJ2-5,TGTGCCAGCACCGCTTCTAGCGGCCAAGAGACCCAGTACTTC,CASTASSGQETQYF
once,-,TRBV19,TRBJ2-2,TGTGCCAGTAGTGATCAGGTGAACACTGGAGAGCTGTTTTTT,CASSDQVNTGELFF
few,-,TRBV19,TRBJ1-1,TGTGCCAGTAGTCCCCTGTCCGGCGAGGGGACTGAAGCTTTCTTT,CASSPLSGEGTEAFF
few,TRBD2,TRBV6-5,TRBJ2-7,TGTGCCAGCGAACCGAACCGGACTAGCGTCTACGAGCAGTACTTC,CASEPNRTSVYEQYF
-,TRBD2,TRBV5-6,TRBJ2-1,TGTGCCAGCAGCTTGGACAGCGGGAGCTACTACAATGAGCAGTTCTTC,CASSLDSGSYYNEQFF
-,-,TRBV2,TRBJ2-7,TGTGCCAGCAGATATAGCCACGAGCAGTACTTC,CASRYSHEQYF
-,-,TRBV2,TRBJ2-6,TGTGCCAGCAGTGATGGCCCTCCTGGGGCCAACGTCCTGACTTTC,CASSDGPPGANVLTF
-,TRBD1,TRBV5-5,TRBJ2-7,TGTGCCAGCAGCTTGAGGGACAGAACCTACGAGCAGTACTTC,CASSLRDRTYEQYF
-,-,TRBV18,TRBJ1-3,TGTGCCAGCGTAGAGAACTCTGGAAACACCATATACTTT,CASVENSGNTIYF
few,-,TRBV29-1,TRBJ1-2,TGCAGCGGAGAGCTTCAGGGGCACCTTAACTATGGCTACACCTTC,CSGELQGHLNYGYTF
few,-,TRBV5-1,TRBJ2-2,TGCGCCAGCAGCTTGGCCGCTGGGACCAGTACCGGGGAGCTGTTTTTT,CASSLAAGTSTGELFF
-,TRBD1,TRBV7-8,TRBJ1-5,TGTGCCAGCAGCTCGGACAGGGGTCATCAGCCCCAGCATTTT,CASSSDRGHQPQHF
-,-,TRBV23-1,TRBJ1-5,TGCGCCAGCAGTCAATTCCGCCGGGGGACCCATAGCAATCAGCCCCAGCATTTT,CASSQFRRGTHSNQPQHF
-,-,TRBV15,TRBJ1-2,TGTGCCACCAGCAGAGATAAGGGCCTCTATGGCTACACCTTC,CATSRDKGLYGYTF
few,TRBD1,TRBV15,TRBJ1-4,TGTGCCACCAGCAGTCCCCGGGGACAGGGAGGCGAAAAACTGTTTTTT,CATSSPRGQGGEKLFF
-,TRBD1,TRBV10-3,TRBJ1-5,TGTGCCATCAGCGGACAGGATAGCAATCAGCCCCAGCATTTT,CAISGQDSNQPQHF
-,TRBD1,TRBV9,TRBJ1-4,TGTGCCAGCAGCGAGACCGGGACAGGGGTTGAAAAACTGTTTTTT,CASSETGTGVEKLFF
-,-,TRBV6-5,TRBJ1-2,TGTGCCAGCGGACGGGACTATGGCTACACCTTC,CASGRDYGYTF
few,-,TRBV14,TRBJ1-2,TGTGCCAGCAGCCAAAGGGGACACGCCGATAACTATGGCTACACCTTC,CASSQRGHADNYGYTF
few,-,TRBV5-1,TRBJ2-1,TGCGCCAGCAGCTTGGCCCAACTAGAAGCGACTAATGAGCAGTTCTTC,CASSLAQLEATNEQFF
-,-,TRBV7-9,TRBJ2-5,TGTGCCAGCAGCATACTGACAGTCCAAGAGACCCAGTACTTC,CASSILTVQETQYF
-,-,TRBV14,TRBJ2-7,TGTGCCAGCAGCCAAGATACAGGACAATCGCTCTTCTACGAGCAGTACTTC,CASSQDTGQSLFYEQYF
-,-,TRBV27,TRBJ2-7,TGTGCCGGTACCTACGAGCAGTACTTC,CAGTYEQYF
-,-,TRBV4-1,TRBJ2-1,TGCGCCAGCAGCCAAGCCAGCGGGCCCCTGGGGGACAATGAGCAGTTCTTC,CASSQASGPLGDNEQFF
-,-,TRBV5-1,TRBJ2-6,TGCGCCAGCAGGGTGGAGGGGCCCGGGGCCAACGTCCTGACTTTC,CASRVEGPGANVLTF
-,TRBD2,TRBV4-2,TRBJ2-5,TGTGCCAGCAGCCAGGAAACTAGCGGGGGGGCGTCTACGGAGACCCAGTACTTC,CASSQETSGGASTETQYF
few,TRBD1,TRBV16,TRBJ1-5,TGTGCCAGCAGCCACGACAGGGGAAGCAATCAGCCCCAGCATTTT,CASSHDRGSNQPQHF
-,-,TRBV5-1,TRBJ2-3,TGCGCCAGCAGCAAAGCACAGGCGAATGGTAGAGATACGCAGTATTTT,CASSKAQANGRDTQYF
-,-,TRBV30,TRBJ2-7,TGTGCCTGGGGCCAAGGGTTCTACGAGCAGTACTTC,CAWGQGFYEQYF
-,-,TRBV5-1,TRBJ2-3,TGCGCCAGCAGCCTGTGGACAGCGACAGATACGCAGTATTTT,CASSLWTATDTQYF
-,-,TRBV5-1,TRBJ2-6,TGCGCCAGCTCCCTAGAGAGCTCTGGGGCCAACGTCCTGACTTTC,CASSLESSGANVLTF
-,-,TRBV5-5,TRBJ2-4,TGTGCCAGCAGCTTGGATGCGAGGATTGGGAACATTCAGTACTTC,CASSLDARIGNIQYF
-,-,TRBV5-1,TRBJ2-7,TGCGCCAGCAGTCAATCATCGGAGGCTCGGGAGCAGTACTTC,CASSQSSEAREQYF
-,TRBD1,TRBV27,TRBJ1-2,TGTGCCAGCTCCCTCGGGACAGGGTTTCGGAATGGCTACACCTTC,CASSLGTGFRNGYTF
-,-,TRBV15,TRBJ1-2,TGTGCCACCAGCAGAGATAGTACCGGAGTTGGCTATGGCTACACCTTC,CATSRDSTGVGYGYTF
-,TRBD1,TRBV6-5,TRBJ2-5,TGTGCCAGCAGTTACTCTACAGGGGGCCGACGAGAGACCCAGTACTTC,CASSYSTGGRRETQYF
-,-,TRBV4-1,TRBJ2-1,TGCGCCAGCAGCCCCAGGATGACCTACAATGAGCAGTTCTTC,CASSPRMTYNEQFF
-,TRBD2,TRBV6-5,TRBJ2-7,TGTGCCAGCAGGCGACTAGCTGACTACGAGCAGTACTTC,CASRRLADYEQYF
once,TRBD2,TRBV15,TRBJ2-1,TGTGCCACCAGCAGAGGGAAAGCGGGAGGGCTTCACAATGAGCAGTTCTTC,CATSRGKAGGLHNEQFF
few,TRBD2,TRBV28,TRBJ2-1,TGTGCCAGCAGTAGACTAGCGGTCTACAATGAGCAGTTCTTC,CASSRLAVYNEQFF
-,-,TRBV19,TRBJ2-5,TGTGCCAGTAGTATAGATCCGGAAGAGACCCAGTACTTC,CASSIDPEETQYF
-,TRBD1,TRBV27,TRBJ1-2,TGTGCCAGCAGATCCAGGGGGAACTATGGCTACACCTTC,CASRSRGNYGYTF
-,TRBD2,TRBV28,TRBJ2-1,TGTGCCAGCAGTCCAGCCGGGACTAGCGGGGTAAAGCAGGGGTTCTTC,CASSPAGTSGVKQGFF
-,TRBD1,TRBV29-1,TRBJ2-2,TGCAGCGTTCGGACAGGGGGCGGTAACACCGGGGAGCTGTTTTTT,CSVRTGGGNTGELFF
-,TRBD1,TRBV18,TRBJ1-5,TGTGCCAGCTCACCAGGGACAGGGGGACAGCCCCAGCATTTT,CASSPGTGGQPQHF
-,-,TRBV2,TRBJ2-1,TGTGCCAGCAGTGAAAGCCCCTACAATGAGCAGTTCTTC,CASSESPYNEQFF
-,-,TRBV4-3,TRBJ2-7,TGCGCCAGCAGCCAAGAGTTTTGGGGACTGCTGTCTAGCGTCCACGAGCAGTACTTC,CASSQEFWGLLSSVHEQYF
-,-,TRBV29-1,TRBJ1-1,TGCAGCGTTCACGAGGGAGGGGAAGCTTTCTTT,CSVHEGGEAFF
-,TRBD2,TRBV5-4,TRBJ2-5,TGTGCCAGCAGCTCAAGAGCGGGAGGTACTCAAGAGACCCAGTACTTC,CASSSRAGGTQETQYF
-,-,TRBV11-2,TRBJ2-3,TGTGCCAGCAAAGGGGCCACAGATACGCAGTATTTT,CASKGATDTQYF
-,TRBD2,TRBV7-2,TRBJ2-1,TGTGCCAGCAGCCTAGCGGGAGAGCTTCTTGAGCAGTTCTTC,CASSLAGELLEQFF
-,-,TRBV2,TRBJ2-1,TGTGCCAGCAGCGACTCCCTAGCTAATGAGCAGTTCTTC,CASSDSLANEQFF
-,-,TRBV7-2,TRBJ2-2,TGTGCCAGCAGCTTAGTCGCCGGAGAAGGGGAGCTGTTTTTT,CASSLVAGEGELFF
few,-,TRBV19,TRBJ1-1,TGTGCCAGTGGGGACCTCCGGTACACTGAAGCTTTCTTT,CASGDLRYTEAFF